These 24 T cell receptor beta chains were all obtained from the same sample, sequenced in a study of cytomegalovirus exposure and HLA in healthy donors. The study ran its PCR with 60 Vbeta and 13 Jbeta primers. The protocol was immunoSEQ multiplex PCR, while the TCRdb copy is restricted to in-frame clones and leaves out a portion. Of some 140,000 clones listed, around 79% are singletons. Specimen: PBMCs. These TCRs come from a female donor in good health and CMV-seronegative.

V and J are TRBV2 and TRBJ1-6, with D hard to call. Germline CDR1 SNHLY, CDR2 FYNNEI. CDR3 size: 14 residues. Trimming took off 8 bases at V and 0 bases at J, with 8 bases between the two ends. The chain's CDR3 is CASRGSSYNSPLHF. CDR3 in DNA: TGTGCCAGCCGGGGAAGCTCCTATAATTCACCCCTCCACTTT.

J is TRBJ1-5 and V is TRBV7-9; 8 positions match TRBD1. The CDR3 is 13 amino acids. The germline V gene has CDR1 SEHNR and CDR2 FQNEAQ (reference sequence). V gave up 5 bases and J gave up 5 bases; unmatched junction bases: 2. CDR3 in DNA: TGTGCCAGCAGCACGACAGGGGATCAGCCCCAGCATTTT. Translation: CASSTTGDQPQHF.

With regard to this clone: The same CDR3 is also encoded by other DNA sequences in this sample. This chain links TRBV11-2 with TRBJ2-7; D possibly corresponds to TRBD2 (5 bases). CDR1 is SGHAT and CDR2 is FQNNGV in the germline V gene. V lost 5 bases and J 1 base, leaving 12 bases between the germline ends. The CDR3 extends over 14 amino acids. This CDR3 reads CASSVSSGSYEQYF. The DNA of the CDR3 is TGTGCCAGCAGCGTCTCAAGCGGTTCCTACGAGCAGTACTTC. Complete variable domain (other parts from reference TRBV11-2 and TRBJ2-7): EAGVAQSPRYKIIEKRQSVAFWCNPISGHATLYWYQQILGQGPKLLIQFQNNGVVDDSQLPKDRFSAERLKGVDSTLKIQPAKLEDSAVYLCASSVSSGSYEQYFGPGTRLTVT.

In DNA, the CDR3 is TGTGCCAGCAGGGTGGGCGGGGGCACAGATACGCAGTATTTT. Protein sequence: CASRVGGGTDTQYF. The rearrangement uses TRBV11-1 and TRBJ2-3; D may be TRBD2 (6 bases). V was shortened by 6 bases and J by 1 base, with 11 bases between the two germline ends. The CDR3 length is 14 residues. The germline V gene encodes CDR1 SGHAT and CDR2 FQDESV (reference sequence).

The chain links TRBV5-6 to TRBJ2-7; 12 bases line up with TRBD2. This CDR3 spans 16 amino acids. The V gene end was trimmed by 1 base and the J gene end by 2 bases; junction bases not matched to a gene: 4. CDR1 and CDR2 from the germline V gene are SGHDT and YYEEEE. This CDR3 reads CASSLTSGRIAYEQYF. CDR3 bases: TGTGCCAGCAGCTTGACTAGCGGGAGGATTGCCTACGAGCAGTACTTC. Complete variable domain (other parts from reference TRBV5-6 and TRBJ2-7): DAGVTQSPTHLIKTRGQQVTLRCSPKSGHDTVSWYQQALGQGPQFIFQYYEEEERQRGNFPDRFSGHQFPNYSSELNVNALLLGDSALYLCASSLTSGRIAYEQYFGPGTRLTVT.

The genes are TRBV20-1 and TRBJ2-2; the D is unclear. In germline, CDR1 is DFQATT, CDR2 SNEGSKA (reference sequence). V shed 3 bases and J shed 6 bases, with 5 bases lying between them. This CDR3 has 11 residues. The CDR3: CSARRSGELFF. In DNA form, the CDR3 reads TGCAGTGCTAGGCGTTCCGGGGAGCTGTTTTTT.

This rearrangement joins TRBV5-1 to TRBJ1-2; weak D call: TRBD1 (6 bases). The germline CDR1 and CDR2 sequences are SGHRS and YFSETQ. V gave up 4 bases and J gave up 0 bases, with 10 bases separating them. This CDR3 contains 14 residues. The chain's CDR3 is CASSRRQANYGYTF. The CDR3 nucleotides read TGCGCCAGCAGCAGGAGACAGGCTAACTATGGCTACACCTTC. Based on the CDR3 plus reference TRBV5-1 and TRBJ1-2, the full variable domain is KAGVTQTPRYLIKTRGQQVTLSCSPISGHRSVSWYQQTPGQGLQFLFEYFSETQRNKGNFPGRFSGRQFSNSRSEMNVSTLELGDSALYLCASSRRQANYGYTFGSGTRLTVV.

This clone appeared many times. CDR3 nucleotide sequence: TGTGCCAGCTCCGGGACTAGCGGGAGTATTGGAAACATTCAGTACTTC. It specifies CASSGTSGSIGNIQYF. The J gene is TRBJ2-4, the V gene TRBV7-2, with 14 bases aligning to TRBD2. The V segment lost 8 bases and the J segment 6 bases; nucleotides outside the gene matches: 9. The CDR3 has 16 amino acids. In germline, CDR1 is SGHTA, CDR2 FQGNSA.

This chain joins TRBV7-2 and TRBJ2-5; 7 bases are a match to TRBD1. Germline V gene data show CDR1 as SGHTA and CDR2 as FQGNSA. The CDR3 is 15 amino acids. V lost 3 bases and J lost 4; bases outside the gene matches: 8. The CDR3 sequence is CASSLQGDTAETQYF. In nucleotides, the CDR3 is TGTGCCAGCAGCTTGCAGGGGGATACGGCAGAGACCCAGTACTTC.

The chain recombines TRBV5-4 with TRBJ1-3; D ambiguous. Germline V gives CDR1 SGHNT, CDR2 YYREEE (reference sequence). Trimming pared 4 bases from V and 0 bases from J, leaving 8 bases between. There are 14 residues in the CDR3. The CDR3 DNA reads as TGTGCCAGCAGCCCGGGAGACTCTGGAAACACCATATATTTT. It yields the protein CASSPGDSGNTIYF.

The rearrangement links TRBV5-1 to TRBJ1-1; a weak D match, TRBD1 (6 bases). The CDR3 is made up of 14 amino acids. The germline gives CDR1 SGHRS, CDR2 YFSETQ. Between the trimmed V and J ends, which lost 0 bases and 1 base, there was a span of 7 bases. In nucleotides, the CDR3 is TGCGCCAGCAGCTTGGGGACAGCGAACACTGAAGCTTTCTTT. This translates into CASSLGTANTEAFF.

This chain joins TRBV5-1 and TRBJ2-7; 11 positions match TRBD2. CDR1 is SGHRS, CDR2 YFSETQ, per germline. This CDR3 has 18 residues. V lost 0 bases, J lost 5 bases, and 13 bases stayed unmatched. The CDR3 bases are TGCGCCAGCAGCTTGGCCCTACGGACTAGCGGGCTTAGCGACGAGCAGTACTTC. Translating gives CASSLALRTSGLSDEQYF.

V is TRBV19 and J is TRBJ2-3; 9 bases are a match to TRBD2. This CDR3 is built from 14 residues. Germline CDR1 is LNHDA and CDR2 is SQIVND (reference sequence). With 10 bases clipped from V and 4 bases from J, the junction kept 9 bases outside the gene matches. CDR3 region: CAIGVAGVPDTQYF. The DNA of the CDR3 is TGTGCCATCGGGGTAGCGGGAGTCCCAGATACGCAGTATTTT. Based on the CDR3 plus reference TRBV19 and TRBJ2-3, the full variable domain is DGGITQSPKYLFRKEGQNVTLSCEQNLNHDAMYWYRQDPGQGLRLIYYSQIVNDFQKGDIAEGYSVSREKKESFPLTVTSAQKNPTAFYLCAIGVAGVPDTQYFGPGTRLTVL.

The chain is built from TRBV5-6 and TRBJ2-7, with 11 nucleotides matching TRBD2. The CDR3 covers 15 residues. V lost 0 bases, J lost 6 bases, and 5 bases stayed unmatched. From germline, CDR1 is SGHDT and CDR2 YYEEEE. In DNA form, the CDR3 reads TGTGCCAGCAGCTTGGATAGCGGGAGGGCCTCCGAGCAGTACTTC. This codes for CASSLDSGRASEQYF.

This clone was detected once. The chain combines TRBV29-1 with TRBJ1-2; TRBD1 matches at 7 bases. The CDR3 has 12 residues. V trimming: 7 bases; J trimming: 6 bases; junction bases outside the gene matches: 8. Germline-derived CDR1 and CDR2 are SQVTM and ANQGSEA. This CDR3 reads CSAVRDRHGYTF. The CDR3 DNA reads TGCAGCGCGGTCCGGGACAGACATGGCTACACCTTC.

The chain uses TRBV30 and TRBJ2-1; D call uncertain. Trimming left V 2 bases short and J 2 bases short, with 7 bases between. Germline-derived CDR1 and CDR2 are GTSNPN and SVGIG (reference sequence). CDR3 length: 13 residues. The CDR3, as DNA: TGTGCCTGGAGTACTACGCCCTACAATGAGCAGTTCTTC. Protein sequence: CAWSTTPYNEQFF.

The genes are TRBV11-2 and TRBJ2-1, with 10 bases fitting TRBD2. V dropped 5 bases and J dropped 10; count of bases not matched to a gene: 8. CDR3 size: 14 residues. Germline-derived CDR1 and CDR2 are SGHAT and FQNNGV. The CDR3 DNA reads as TGTGCCAGCAGCCCCCCTGGACTAGCGGTAGAGCAGTTCTTC. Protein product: CASSPPGLAVEQFF.

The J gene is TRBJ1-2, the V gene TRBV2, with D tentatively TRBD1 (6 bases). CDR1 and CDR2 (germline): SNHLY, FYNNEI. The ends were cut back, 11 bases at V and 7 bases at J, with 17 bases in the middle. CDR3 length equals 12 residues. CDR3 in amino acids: CASNTGYGGYTF. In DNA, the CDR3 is TGTGCCTCCAACACAGGGTATGGTGGCTACACCTTC.

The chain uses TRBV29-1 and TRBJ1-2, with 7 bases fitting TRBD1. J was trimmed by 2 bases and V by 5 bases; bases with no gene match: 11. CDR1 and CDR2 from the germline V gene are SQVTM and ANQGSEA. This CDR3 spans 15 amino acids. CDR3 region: CSVNRGSFANYGYTF. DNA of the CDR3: TGCAGCGTTAACAGGGGATCTTTTGCGAACTATGGCTACACCTTC.

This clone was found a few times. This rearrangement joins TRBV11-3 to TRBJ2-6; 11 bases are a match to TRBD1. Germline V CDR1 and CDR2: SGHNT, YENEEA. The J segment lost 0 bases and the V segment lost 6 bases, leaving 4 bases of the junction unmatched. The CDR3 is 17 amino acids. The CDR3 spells CASRPGTGGSGANVLTF. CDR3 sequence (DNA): TGTGCCAGCAGGCCCGGGACAGGGGGCTCTGGGGCCAACGTCCTGACTTTC.

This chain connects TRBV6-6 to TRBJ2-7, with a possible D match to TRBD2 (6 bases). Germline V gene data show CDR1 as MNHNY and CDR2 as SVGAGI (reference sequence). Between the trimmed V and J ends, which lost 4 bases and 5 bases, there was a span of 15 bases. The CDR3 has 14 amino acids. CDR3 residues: CASSSHGRFHEQYF. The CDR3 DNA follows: TGTGCCAGCAGTTCCCACGGGAGATTCCACGAGCAGTACTTC.

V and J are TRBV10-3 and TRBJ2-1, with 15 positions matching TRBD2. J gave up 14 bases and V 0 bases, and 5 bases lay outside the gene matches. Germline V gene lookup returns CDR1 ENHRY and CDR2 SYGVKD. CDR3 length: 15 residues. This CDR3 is CAISESEGLAGGEFF. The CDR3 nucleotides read TGTGCCATCAGTGAGTCGGAAGGACTAGCGGGAGGGGAGTTCTTC.

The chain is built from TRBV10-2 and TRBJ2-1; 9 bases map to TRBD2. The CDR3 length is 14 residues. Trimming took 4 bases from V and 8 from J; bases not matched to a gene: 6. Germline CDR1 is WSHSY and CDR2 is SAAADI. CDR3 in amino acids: CASSALAGVHEQFF. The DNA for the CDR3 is TGCGCCAGCAGTGCTTTAGCGGGAGTCCATGAGCAGTTCTTC.

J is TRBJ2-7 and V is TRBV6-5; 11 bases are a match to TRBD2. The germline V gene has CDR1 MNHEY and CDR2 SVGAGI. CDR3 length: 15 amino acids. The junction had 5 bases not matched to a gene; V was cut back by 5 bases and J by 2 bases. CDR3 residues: CASSPTSGRPYEQYF. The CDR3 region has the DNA TGTGCCAGCAGTCCCACTAGCGGGAGACCCTACGAGCAGTACTTC.